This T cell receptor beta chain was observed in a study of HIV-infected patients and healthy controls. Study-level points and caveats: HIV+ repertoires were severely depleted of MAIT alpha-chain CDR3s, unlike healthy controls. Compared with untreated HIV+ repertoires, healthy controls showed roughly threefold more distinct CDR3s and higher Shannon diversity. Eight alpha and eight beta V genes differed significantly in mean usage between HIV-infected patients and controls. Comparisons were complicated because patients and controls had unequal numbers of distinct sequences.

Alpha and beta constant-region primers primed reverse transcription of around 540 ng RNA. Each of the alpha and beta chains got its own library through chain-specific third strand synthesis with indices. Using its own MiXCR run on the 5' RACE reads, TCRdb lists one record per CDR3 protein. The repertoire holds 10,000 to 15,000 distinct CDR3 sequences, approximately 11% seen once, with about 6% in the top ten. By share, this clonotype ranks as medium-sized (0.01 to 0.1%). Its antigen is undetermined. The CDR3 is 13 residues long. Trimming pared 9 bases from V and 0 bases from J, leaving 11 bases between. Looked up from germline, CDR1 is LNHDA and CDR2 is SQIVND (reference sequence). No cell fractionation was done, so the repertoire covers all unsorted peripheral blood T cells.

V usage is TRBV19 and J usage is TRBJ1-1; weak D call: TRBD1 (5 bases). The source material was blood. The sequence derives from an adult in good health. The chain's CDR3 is CASLGLMNTEAFF. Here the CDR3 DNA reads TGTGCCAGCCTGGGGCTGATGAACACTGAAGCTTTCTTT.